Listed here are 12 T cell receptor beta chains from one sample, sequenced in a study of blood T cell repertoires in COVID-19. Libraries were prepared by immunoSEQ multiplex PCR; TCRdb keeps only in-frame clonotypes and omits some of them. The sample carries roughly 230,000 clones, 83% recorded once. Sequences were obtained from peripheral blood. These receptors were collected from a man aged 40-55 years with active or convalescent COVID-19.

This clone appeared a few times. The gene calls are TRBV29-1 and TRBJ1-3; possibly TRBD1 for D (5 bases). The CDR3 totals 14 residues. V was shortened by 6 bases and J by 4 bases, with 16 bases between the two germline ends. CDR1 and CDR2 from the germline V gene are SQVTM and ANQGSEA. The DNA of the CDR3 is TGCAGCGTCCGGGGAGGGACGGGGGGAAACACCATATATTTT. Translation gives CSVRGGTGGNTIYF.

The chain uses TRBV7-9 and TRBJ1-4; D is ambiguous. This CDR3 comprises 14 residues. Per germline, CDR1 SEHNR and CDR2 FQNEAQ (reference sequence). V was clipped by 2 bases and J by 7 bases, with 11 bases between them. As DNA, the CDR3 is TGTGCCAGCAGCTTACGGTCTCGGGGTGAAAAACTGTTTTTT. This translates into CASSLRSRGEKLFF.

The rearrangement links TRBV7-2 to TRBJ1-6; no clear D gene. This CDR3 has 18 residues. Trimming removed 1 base from V and 6 bases from J, with 19 bases in between. Germline V gene data show CDR1 as SGHTA and CDR2 as FQGNSA. CDR3 residues: CASSLDPGLRDRNSPLHF. CDR3 nucleotides: TGTGCCAGCAGCTTAGACCCAGGCCTCCGGGATCGTAATTCACCCCTCCACTTT.

The rearrangement joins TRBV6-6 to TRBJ2-3; D perhaps matches TRBD1 (5 bases). Germline CDR1 MNHNY, CDR2 SVGAGI (reference sequence). The V gene lost 10 bases and the J gene lost 1 base, with 12 bases spanning the gap. The CDR3 loop spans 13 amino acids. The CDR3 spells CATQIRGTDTQYF. The CDR3, as DNA: TGTGCCACCCAGATCAGGGGCACAGATACGCAGTATTTT.

The V call is TRBV6-4, the J call TRBJ1-4; D unresolved. This CDR3 spans 13 amino acids. The germline V gene has CDR1 MRHNA and CDR2 SNTAGT. The germline V and J ends were trimmed by 5 bases and 4 bases, with 8 bases remaining between them. This chain's CDR3 is CASSPRLNEKLFF. As DNA, the CDR3 is TGTGCCAGCAGTCCCCGACTTAATGAAAAACTGTTTTTT.

The chain carries TRBV9 and TRBJ1-1; 8 bases agree with TRBD1. This CDR3 spans 18 amino acids. The V gene's germline CDR1 is SGDLS and CDR2 YYNGEE. J gave up 3 bases and V 3 bases, and 16 bases lay outside the gene matches. CDR3 sequence (DNA): TGTGCCAGCAGCGCCGAGTTTGAACAGGGGGTTCACGACACTGAAGCTTTCTTT. This translates into CASSAEFEQGVHDTEAFF.

This chain connects TRBV11-3 to TRBJ2-2; tentatively, D is TRBD2 (6 bases). The V gene lost 6 bases and the J gene lost 2 bases, with 19 bases spanning the gap. The CDR3 spans 17 residues. Looked up from germline, CDR1 is SGHNT and CDR2 is YENEEA. The CDR3, as DNA: TGTGCCAGCAGTTCCTACCCCGGACTAACCAACACCGGGGAGCTGTTTTTT. Its translation: CASSSYPGLTNTGELFF.

This chain links TRBV24-1 with TRBJ2-2, with 10 bases lining up with TRBD2. The CDR3 runs to 15 residues. Germline V gene sequence: CDR1 KGHDR, CDR2 SFDVKD. V shed 7 bases, J shed 6 bases, and the junction held 7 bases outside the gene matches. This CDR3 reads CATSPSSGRSGELFF. The CDR3 DNA reads as TGTGCCACCAGCCCCTCTAGCGGGAGATCCGGGGAGCTGTTTTTT.

This clone was seen a handful of times. This chain uses TRBV19 with TRBJ2-7; 7 bases agree with TRBD2. Germline CDR1 is LNHDA and CDR2 is SQIVND (reference sequence). The CDR3 loop spans 15 amino acids. J lost 3 bases, V lost 5 bases, and 10 bases had no gene match. For the CDR3, the DNA is TGTGCCAGTAGTCCGGCTGGCGGGAGTAGCTACGAGCAGTACTTC. It is translated as CASSPAGGSSYEQYF.

J is TRBJ2-5 and V is TRBV4-3; 9 bases are a match to TRBD1. The CDR3 runs to 16 residues. Germline lookup yields CDR1 LGHNA and CDR2 YSLEER. V lost 0 bases and J lost 5; bases outside the gene matches: 7. The CDR3 DNA reads as TGCGCCAGCAGCCAAGATAGGGGACAGGGTATGGAGACCCAGTACTTC. It codes for CASSQDRGQGMETQYF.

This chain links TRBV11-3 with TRBJ2-3; 7 bases fit TRBD1. Looked up from germline, CDR1 is SGHNT and CDR2 is YENEEA. CDR3 length: 16 amino acids. The junction had 15 bases not matched to a gene; V was cut back by 6 bases and J by 6 bases. The CDR3 loop is CASSSLGTESGDTQYF. As DNA, the CDR3 is TGTGCCAGCAGTTCCCTCGGGACAGAGTCAGGGGATACGCAGTATTTT.

The sample holds many counts of this clone. This chain links TRBV10-1 with TRBJ1-1, with D perhaps matching TRBD1 (6 bases). Germline V lookup: CDR1 WNHNN, CDR2 SYGVQD (reference sequence). The CDR3 has 14 amino acids. V lost 0 bases and J 7 bases, leaving 12 bases between the germline ends. The CDR3 spells CASSESIRGSEAFF. The CDR3 DNA reads TGCGCCAGCAGTGAGTCGATCAGGGGTAGTGAAGCTTTCTTT.